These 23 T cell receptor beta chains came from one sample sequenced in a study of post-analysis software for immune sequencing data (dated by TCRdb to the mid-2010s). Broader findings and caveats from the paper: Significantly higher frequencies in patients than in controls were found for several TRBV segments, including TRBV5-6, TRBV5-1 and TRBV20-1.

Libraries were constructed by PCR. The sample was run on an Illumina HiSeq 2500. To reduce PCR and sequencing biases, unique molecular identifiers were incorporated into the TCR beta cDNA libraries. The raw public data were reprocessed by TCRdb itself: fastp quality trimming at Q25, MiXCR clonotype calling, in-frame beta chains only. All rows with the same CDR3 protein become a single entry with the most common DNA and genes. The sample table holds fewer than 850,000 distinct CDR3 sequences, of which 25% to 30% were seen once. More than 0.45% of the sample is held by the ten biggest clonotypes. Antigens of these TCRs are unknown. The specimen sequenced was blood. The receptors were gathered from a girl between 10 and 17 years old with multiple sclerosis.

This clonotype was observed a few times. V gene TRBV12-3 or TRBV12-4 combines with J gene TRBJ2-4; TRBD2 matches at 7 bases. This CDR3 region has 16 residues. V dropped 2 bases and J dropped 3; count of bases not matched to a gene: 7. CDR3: CASSLRSGRVKNIQYF. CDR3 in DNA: TGTGCCAGCAGTTTAAGGTCAGGGAGGGTCAAAAACATTCAGTACTTC.

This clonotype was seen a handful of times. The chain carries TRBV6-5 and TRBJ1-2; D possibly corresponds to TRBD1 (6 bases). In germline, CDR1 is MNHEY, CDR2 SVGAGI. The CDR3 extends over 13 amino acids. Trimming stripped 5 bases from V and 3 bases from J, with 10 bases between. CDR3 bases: TGTGCCAGCAGTCGCGCAGGGGACTATGGCTACACCTTC. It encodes CASSRAGDYGYTF.

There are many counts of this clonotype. This CDR3 reads CASSSGGSSYNEQFF. CDR3 nucleotide sequence: TGTGCCAGCAGCTCCGGGGGGAGCTCCTACAATGAGCAGTTCTTC. The genes are TRBV7-2 and TRBJ2-1; 7 positions agree with TRBD2. The CDR3 is 15 amino acids. Germline lookup yields CDR1 SGHTA and CDR2 FQGNSA. Trimming cost V 4 bases and J 0 bases; bases outside gene matches: 3.

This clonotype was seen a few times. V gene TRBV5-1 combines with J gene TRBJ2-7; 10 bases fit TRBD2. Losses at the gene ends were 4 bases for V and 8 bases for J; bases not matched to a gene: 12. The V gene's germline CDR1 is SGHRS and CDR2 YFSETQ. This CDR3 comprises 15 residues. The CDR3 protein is CASSPSSSGSRKQYF. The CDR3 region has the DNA TGCGCCAGCAGCCCATCATCTAGCGGGAGTCGCAAGCAGTACTTC. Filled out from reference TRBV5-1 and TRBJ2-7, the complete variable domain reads KAGVTQTPRYLIKTRGQQVTLSCSPISGHRSVSWYQQTPGQGLQFLFEYFSETQRNKGNFPGRFSGRQFSNSRSEMNVSTLELGDSALYLCASSPSSSGSRKQYFGPGTRLTVT.

The CDR3 bases are TGTGCCAGCAGGCTCGCGGGCAGGGGCAATCAGCCCCAGCATTTT. Its translation is CASRLAGRGNQPQHF. This sequence joins TRBV6-6 and TRBJ1-5; D perhaps matches TRBD1 (5 bases). V shed 6 bases and J shed 2 bases, with 14 bases lying between them. The V gene's germline CDR1 is MNHNY and CDR2 SVGAGI (reference sequence). This CDR3 region has 15 residues.

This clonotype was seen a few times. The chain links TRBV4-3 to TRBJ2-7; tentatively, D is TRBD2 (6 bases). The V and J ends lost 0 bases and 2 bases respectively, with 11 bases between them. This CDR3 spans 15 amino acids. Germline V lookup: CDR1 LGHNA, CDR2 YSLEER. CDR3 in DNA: TGCGCCAGCAGCCAAGATTACGGGAGCCCCTACGAGCAGTACTTC. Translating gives CASSQDYGSPYEQYF.

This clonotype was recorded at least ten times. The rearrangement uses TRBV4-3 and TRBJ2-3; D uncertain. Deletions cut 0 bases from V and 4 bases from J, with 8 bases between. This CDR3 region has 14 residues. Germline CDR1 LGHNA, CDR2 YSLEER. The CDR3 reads CASSQEAGPDTQYF. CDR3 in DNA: TGCGCCAGCAGCCAAGAGGCAGGCCCAGATACGCAGTATTTT.

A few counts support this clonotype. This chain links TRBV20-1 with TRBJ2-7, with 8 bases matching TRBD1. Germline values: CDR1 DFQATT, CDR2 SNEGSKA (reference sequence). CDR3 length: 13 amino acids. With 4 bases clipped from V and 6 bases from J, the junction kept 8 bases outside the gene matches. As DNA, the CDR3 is TGCAGTGCTACAGGGGGCATCGACGGCGAGCAGTACTTC. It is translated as CSATGGIDGEQYF.

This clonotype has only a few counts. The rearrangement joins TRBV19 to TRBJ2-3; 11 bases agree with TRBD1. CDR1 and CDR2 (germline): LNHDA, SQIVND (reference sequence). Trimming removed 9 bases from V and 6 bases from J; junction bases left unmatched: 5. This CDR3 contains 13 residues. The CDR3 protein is CASKDRGPDTQYF. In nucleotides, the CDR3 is TGTGCCAGCAAGGACAGGGGGCCGGATACGCAGTATTTT.

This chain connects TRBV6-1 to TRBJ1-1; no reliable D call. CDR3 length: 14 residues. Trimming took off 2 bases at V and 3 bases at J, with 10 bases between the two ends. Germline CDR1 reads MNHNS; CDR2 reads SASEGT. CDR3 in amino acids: CASSELTGYTEAFF. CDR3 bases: TGTGCCAGCAGTGAACTGACGGGTTACACTGAAGCTTTCTTT.

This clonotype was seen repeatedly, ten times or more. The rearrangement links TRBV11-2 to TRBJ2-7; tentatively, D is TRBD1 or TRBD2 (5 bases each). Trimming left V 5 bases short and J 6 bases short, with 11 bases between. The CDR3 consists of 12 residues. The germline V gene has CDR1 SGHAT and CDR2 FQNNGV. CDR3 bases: TGTGCCAGCAGCCCCGGGGCGGGCGAGCAGTACTTC. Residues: CASSPGAGEQYF. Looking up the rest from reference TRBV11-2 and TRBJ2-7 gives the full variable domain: EAGVAQSPRYKIIEKRQSVAFWCNPISGHATLYWYQQILGQGPKLLIQFQNNGVVDDSQLPKDRFSAERLKGVDSTLKIQPAKLEDSAVYLCASSPGAGEQYFGPGTRLTVT.

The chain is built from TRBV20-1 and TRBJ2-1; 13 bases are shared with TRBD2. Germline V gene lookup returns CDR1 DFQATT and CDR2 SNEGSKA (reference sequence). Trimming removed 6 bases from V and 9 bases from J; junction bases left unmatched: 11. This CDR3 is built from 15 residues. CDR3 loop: CSAPGLAGVFSEQFF. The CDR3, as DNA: TGCAGTGCCCCCGGACTAGCGGGAGTTTTCAGTGAGCAGTTCTTC.

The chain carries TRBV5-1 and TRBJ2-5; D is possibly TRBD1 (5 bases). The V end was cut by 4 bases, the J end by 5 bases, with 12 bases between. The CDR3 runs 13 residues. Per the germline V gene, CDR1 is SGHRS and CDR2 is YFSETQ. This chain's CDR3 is CASSLDSWETQYF. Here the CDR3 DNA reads TGCGCCAGCAGCCTAGACAGCTGGGAGACCCAGTACTTC.

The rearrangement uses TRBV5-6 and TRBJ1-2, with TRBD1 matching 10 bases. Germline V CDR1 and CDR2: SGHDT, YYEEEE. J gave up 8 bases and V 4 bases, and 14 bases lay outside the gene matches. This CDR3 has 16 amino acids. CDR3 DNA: TGTGCCAGCAGCCCAGATCTAAGACAGGGGGCGCGGGGCTACACCTTC. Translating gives CASSPDLRQGARGYTF.

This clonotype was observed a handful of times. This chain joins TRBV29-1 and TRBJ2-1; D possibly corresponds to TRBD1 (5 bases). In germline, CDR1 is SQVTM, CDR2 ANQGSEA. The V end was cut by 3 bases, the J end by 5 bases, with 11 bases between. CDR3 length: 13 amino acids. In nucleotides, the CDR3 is TGCAGCGTTGAGGTAGGGGTTGACAATGAGCAGTTCTTC. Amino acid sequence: CSVEVGVDNEQFF.

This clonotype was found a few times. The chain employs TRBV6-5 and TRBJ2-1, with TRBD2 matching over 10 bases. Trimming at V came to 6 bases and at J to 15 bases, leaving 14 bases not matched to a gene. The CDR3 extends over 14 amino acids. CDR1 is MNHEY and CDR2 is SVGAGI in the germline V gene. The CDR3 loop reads CASSRLGEAGGRFF. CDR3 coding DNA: TGTGCCAGCAGCCGACTGGGGGAAGCGGGAGGGCGGTTCTTC.

The chain's CDR3 is CASSLYRGDTEAFF. CDR3 in DNA: TGCGCCAGCAGCTTATACAGGGGGGACACTGAAGCTTTCTTT. The chain employs TRBV5-1 and TRBJ1-1, with TRBD1 identical over 8 bases. The CDR3 consists of 14 residues. Losses at the gene ends were 2 bases for V and 3 bases for J; bases not matched to a gene: 3. Per germline, CDR1 SGHRS and CDR2 YFSETQ.

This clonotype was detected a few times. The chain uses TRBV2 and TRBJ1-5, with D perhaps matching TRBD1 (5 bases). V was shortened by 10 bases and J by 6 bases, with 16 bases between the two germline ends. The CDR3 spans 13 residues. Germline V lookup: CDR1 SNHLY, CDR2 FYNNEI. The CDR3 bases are TGTGCCACCCAGAGGGGCGCGGGTCAGCCCCAGCATTTT. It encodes CATQRGAGQPQHF.

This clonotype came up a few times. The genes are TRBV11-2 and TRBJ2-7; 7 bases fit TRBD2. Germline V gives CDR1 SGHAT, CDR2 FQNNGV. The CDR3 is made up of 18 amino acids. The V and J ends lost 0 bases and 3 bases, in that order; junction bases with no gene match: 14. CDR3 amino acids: CASSLDRVFERDNYEQYF. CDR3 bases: TGTGCCAGCAGCTTAGACAGGGTTTTCGAGCGGGATAACTACGAGCAGTACTTC.

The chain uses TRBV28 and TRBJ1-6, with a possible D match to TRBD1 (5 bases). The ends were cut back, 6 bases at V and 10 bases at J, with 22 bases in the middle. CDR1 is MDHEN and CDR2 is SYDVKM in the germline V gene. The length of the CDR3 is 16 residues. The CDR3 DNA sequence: TGTGCCAGCAGCCACTCGACCGGGGGAGGAAGCTCACCCCTCCACTTT. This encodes CASSHSTGGGSSPLHF.

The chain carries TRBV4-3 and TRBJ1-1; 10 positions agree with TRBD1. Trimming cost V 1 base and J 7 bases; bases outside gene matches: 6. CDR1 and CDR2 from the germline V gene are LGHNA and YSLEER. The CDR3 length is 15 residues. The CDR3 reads CASSQVRQGAGEAFF. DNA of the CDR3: TGCGCCAGCAGCCAAGTTCGACAGGGGGCGGGTGAAGCTTTCTTT.

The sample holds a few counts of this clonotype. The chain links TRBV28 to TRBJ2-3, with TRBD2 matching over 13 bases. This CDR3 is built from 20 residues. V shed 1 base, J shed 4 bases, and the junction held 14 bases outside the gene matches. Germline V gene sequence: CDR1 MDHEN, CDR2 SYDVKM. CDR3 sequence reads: CASSLLNRGGLAGTPDTQYF. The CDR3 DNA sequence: TGTGCCAGCAGTTTATTAAACAGGGGGGGACTAGCGGGAACTCCAGATACGCAGTATTTT.

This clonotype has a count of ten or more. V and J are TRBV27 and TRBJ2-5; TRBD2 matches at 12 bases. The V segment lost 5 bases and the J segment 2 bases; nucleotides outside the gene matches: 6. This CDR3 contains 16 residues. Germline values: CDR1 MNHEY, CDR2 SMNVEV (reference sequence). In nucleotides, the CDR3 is TGTGCCAGCAGTCCGGGACTAGCGGGCTTACAAGAGACCCAGTACTTC. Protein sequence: CASSPGLAGLQETQYF.